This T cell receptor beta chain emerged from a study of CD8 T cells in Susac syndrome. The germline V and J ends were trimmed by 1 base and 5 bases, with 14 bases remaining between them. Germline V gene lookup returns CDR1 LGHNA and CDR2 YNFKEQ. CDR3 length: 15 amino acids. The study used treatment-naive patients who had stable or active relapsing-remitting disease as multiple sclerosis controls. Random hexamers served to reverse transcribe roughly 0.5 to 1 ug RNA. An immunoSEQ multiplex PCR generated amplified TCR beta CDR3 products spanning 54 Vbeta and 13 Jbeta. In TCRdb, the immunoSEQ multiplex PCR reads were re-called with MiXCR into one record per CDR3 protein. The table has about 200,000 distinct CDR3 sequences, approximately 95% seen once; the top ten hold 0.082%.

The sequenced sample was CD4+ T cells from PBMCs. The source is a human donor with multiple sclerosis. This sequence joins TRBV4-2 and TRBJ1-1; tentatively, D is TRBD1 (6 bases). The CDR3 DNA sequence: TGTGCCAGCAGCCAAGTGTCCCAGGGGTTTACTGAAGCTTTCTTT. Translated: CASSQVSQGFTEAFF.